A selection of T cell receptor beta chains follows, all from one sample in a study of Graves' ophthalmopathy and Graves' hyperthyroidism. TCRdb analysed the multiplex PCR reads with MiXCR anew, one entry per CDR3 protein. The sample consists of over a million distinct CDR3 sequences, about two fifths of them appearing once. The sequenced sample was peripheral blood or thyroid tissue (not recorded which). The receptors were sampled from an adult man with Graves' hyperthyroidism. Each CDR3 is given with its conserved first and last residue. The D gene is left open where the match is weak. Some rows have no size entry. The others give once, few or many, or a class for an expanded clone.

j_call d_call v_call clone_size cdr3_aa cdr3_nt
TRBJ1-1 - TRBV28 once CGSHTGAGVITEAFF TGTGGCTCGCACACCGGGGCAGGAGTAATCACTGAAGCTTTCTTT
TRBJ1-1 TRBD1 TRBV7-2 once CASSLGQGGNTLGNTEAFF TGTGCCAGCAGCTTGGGGCAGGGGGGAAACACCCTGGGGAACACTGAAGCTTTCTTT
TRBJ2-3 - TRBV7-9 - CASGRAEQSTDTQYF TGTGCCAGCGGGAGAGCGGAGCAGAGCACAGATACGCAGTATTTT
TRBJ1-2 - TRBV29-1 - CSVASGTGRGYTF TGCAGCGTTGCTTCCGGAACAGGTCGTGGCTACACCTTC
TRBJ1-1 - TRBV12-3/TRBV12-4 - CAAGSSASEAFF TGTGCCGCGGGCAGTTCCGCATCTGAAGCTTTCTTT
TRBJ1-6 - TRBV15 many CATSSEHGPSLSPLHF TGTGCCACCAGCAGTGAACATGGACCCTCATTATCGCCCCTCCACTTT
TRBJ1-5 TRBD1 TRBV19 many CASSMMGQGFNQPQHF TGTGCCAGTAGTATGATGGGACAGGGCTTCAATCAGCCCCAGCATTTT
TRBJ1-3 - TRBV29-1 many CSVAQGSPGNTIYF TGCAGCGTTGCACAGGGTAGTCCGGGAAACACCATATATTTT
TRBJ1-6 - TRBV5-1 many CASSYGISEVPLHF TGCGCCAGCAGCTACGGGATAAGTGAGGTCCCCCTCCACTTT
TRBJ1-5 TRBD1 TRBV10-2 - CASSPPDRGNQPQHF TGCGCCAGCAGCCCACCGGACAGGGGAAATCAGCCCCAGCATTTT
TRBJ2-7 TRBD1 TRBV24-1 many CATSDPDRAGEQYF TGTGCCACCAGTGATCCGGACAGGGCAGGCGAGCAGTACTTC
TRBJ2-7 - TRBV7-4 - CASSLRSWDRDQYF TGTGCCAGCAGCTTGCGGAGTTGGGATAGAGATCAGTACTTC
TRBJ2-7 - TRBV9 - CASVSRVAYEQYF TGTGCCAGCGTATCCAGGGTGGCCTACGAGCAGTACTTC
TRBJ2-7 - TRBV7-9 - CASSDEPRTIYEQYF TGTGCCAGCAGCGATGAACCCAGAACCATCTACGAGCAGTACTTC
TRBJ2-5 - TRBV20-1 - CSFDLGGQETQYF TGCAGTTTCGACCTGGGAGGCCAAGAGACCCAGTACTTC
TRBJ1-1 - TRBV10-3 - CAISEEVGTEAFF TGTGCCATCAGTGAAGAAGTGGGCACTGAAGCTTTCTTT
TRBJ1-1 - TRBV10-3 - CASSYSTGPWGMNTEAFF TGTGCCAGCAGTTACTCGACTGGACCTTGGGGGATGAACACTGAAGCTTTCTTT
TRBJ2-7 - TRBV20-1 - CSLTRGRYEQYF TGCAGTTTGACCCGCGGGCGTTACGAGCAGTACTTC
TRBJ1-4 - TRBV30 few CAWTRSGREKLFF TGTGCCTGGACAAGGAGTGGGCGTGAAAAACTGTTTTTT
TRBJ2-6 - TRBV12-3/TRBV12-4 once CASRTSSGANVLTF TGTGCCAGCCGAACAAGCTCTGGGGCCAACGTCCTGACTTTC